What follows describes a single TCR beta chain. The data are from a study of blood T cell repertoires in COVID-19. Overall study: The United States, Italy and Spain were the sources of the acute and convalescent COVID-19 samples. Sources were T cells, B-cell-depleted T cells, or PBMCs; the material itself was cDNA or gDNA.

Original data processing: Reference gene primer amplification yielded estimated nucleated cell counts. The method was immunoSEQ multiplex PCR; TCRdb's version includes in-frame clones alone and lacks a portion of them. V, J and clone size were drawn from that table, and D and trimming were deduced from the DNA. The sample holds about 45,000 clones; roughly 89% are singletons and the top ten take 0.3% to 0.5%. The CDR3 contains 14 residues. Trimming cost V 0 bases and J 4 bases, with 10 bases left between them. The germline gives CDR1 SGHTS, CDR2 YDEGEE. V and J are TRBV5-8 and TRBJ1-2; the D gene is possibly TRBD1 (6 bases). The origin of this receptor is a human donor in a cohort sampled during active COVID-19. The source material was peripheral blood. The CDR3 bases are TGTGCCAGCAGCTTGGAACAGGGAATCTATGGCTACACCTTC. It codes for CASSLEQGIYGYTF.